This paragraph reports one T cell receptor beta chain. This receptor's antigen is unknown. No base quality values were provided; no much bigger clone lies one nucleotide off. Spanning cysteine to phenylalanine, the CDR3 consists of 19 amino acids. The kept DNA is CDR3 alone, 57 bases in frame from the first base. Trimming removed 0 bases from V and 6 bases from J, leaving 23 bases between the germline ends. In the germline V gene (reference sequence), CDR1 corresponds to SEHNR and CDR2 to FQNEAQ. This sample is part of a study of technical replicates of blood from a few donors listed by TCRdb under 2017. Library preparation used the immunoSEQ multiplex PCR assay. TCRdb's version of the immuneACCESS table is confined to in-frame rearrangements and falls short of the full clone set. An unresolved V gene accounts for under half of the shortfall where checked; the remainder is of unknown origin. Recorded for this sample are 11,000 to 15,000 clones; around 82% of them occurred a single time. About 11% of the sample is taken by the ten largest.

This sequence was found in a human donor in good health. Sequenced: PBMCs. This chain is built from TRBV7-9 and TRBJ2-2; TRBD1 is a weak D gene call, 5 bases matching. The nucleotide sequence reads as follows: TGTGCCAGCAGCTTAGCCTACAGACAAGACTCTCTGGGGCCCGGGGAGCTGTTTTTT. This codes for CASSLAYRQDSLGPGELFF.